The rows below give T cell receptor beta chains drawn from one sample of a study of regulatory T cells in long-lasting Graves disease. A single record per CDR3 protein comes from TCRdb applying MiXCR to the multiplex PCR reads. The table lists hundreds of thousands of distinct CDR3 sequences, roughly 15% of them singletons. This same sample was also taken into another study, of T cells in Graves' hyperthyroidism and ophthalmopathy.

Material: peripheral blood mononuclear cells (PBMCs), obtained at new diagnosis, from a patient treated with antithyroid drugs. These TCRs come from a woman aged 25 to 45 with Graves disease. Each CDR3 is given with its conserved first and last residue. A D gene is named only where the DNA matches it firmly. Not every row has a clone size; where given, it reads once, few, many or a size class.

>TRBV4-2|.|few|TRBJ2-7
CASSQDRTLPYEQYF
TGTGCCAGCAGCCAAGATCGGACACTTCCCTACGAGCAGTACTTC
>TRBV28|.|many|TRBJ1-3
CASSLWSRTEGNTIYF
TGTGCCAGCAGTTTATGGTCCCGGACAGAGGGAAACACCATATATTTT
>TRBV28|.|many|TRBJ2-2
CASSLTGSGAVGELFF
TGTGCCAGCAGTTTAACGGGTTCAGGGGCCGTCGGGGAGCTGTTTTTT
>TRBV7-3|TRBD1|many|TRBJ2-6
CASSPTPGQRTSGANVLTF
TGTGCCAGCAGCCCCACCCCGGGACAGAGAACGTCTGGGGCCAACGTCCTGACTTTC
>TRBV12-3/TRBV12-4|TRBD2|many|TRBJ2-7
CASTPPQREGISYEQYF
TGTGCCAGCACCCCTCCTCAAAGGGAGGGGATAAGCTACGAGCAGTACTTC
>TRBV2|TRBD2|many|TRBJ2-1
CATLTQGTSGRNEQFF
TGTGCCACACTGACCCAGGGGACTAGCGGGAGGAATGAGCAGTTCTTC
>TRBV27|TRBD2|.|TRBJ2-7
CASSPWTSPEEQYF
TGTGCCAGCAGCCCGTGGACTAGCCCCGAAGAGCAGTACTTC
>TRBV3-1|.|.|TRBJ2-1
CASSQDIRVGTPGLLKNEQFF
TGTGCCAGCAGCCAAGATATCCGGGTGGGAACGCCGGGACTTCTCAAGAATGAGCAGTTCTTC
>TRBV12-3/TRBV12-4|.|many|TRBJ1-5
CASSFWGSRAHF
TGTGCCAGCAGTTTTTGGGGAAGCCGGGCGCATTTT
>TRBV6-1|.|.|TRBJ2-7
CASIEGTGSTIYEQYF
TGTGCCAGCATCGAAGGGACTGGATCCACCATCTACGAGCAGTACTTC
>TRBV6-2/TRBV6-3|.|few|TRBJ1-1
CASSQEPPEAFF
TGTGCCAGCAGCCAAGAGCCCCCTGAAGCTTTCTTT
>TRBV4-1|.|.|TRBJ1-2
CASSLVLPSTGYTF
TGCGCCAGCAGCCTCGTTCTGCCGAGTACTGGCTACACCTTC
>TRBV18|.|.|TRBJ2-7
CASSPISSYEQYF
TGTGCCAGCTCACCTATTTCGTCCTACGAGCAGTACTTC
>TRBV25-1|.|few|TRBJ1-1
CASSEWKGDTEAFF
TGTGCCAGCAGTGAATGGAAGGGGGACACTGAAGCTTTCTTT
>TRBV28|TRBD2|many|TRBJ2-1
CASRSFGLAGLLTGQFF
TGTGCCAGCAGGTCGTTTGGGCTAGCGGGTCTACTAACGGGGCAGTTCTTC
>TRBV28|.|many|TRBJ1-2
CASRRAGTYGYTF
TGTGCCAGCAGGAGGGCAGGGACTTATGGCTACACCTTC
>TRBV7-2|TRBD2|many|TRBJ2-3
CASSLGLASFTDTQYF
TGTGCCAGCAGCTTAGGACTAGCCTCATTCACAGATACGCAGTATTTT
>TRBV6-1|TRBD1|many|TRBJ1-1
CASRALEGGTGGTEAFF
TGTGCCAGCAGGGCTTTGGAAGGTGGGACAGGGGGAACTGAAGCTTTCTTT
>TRBV27|TRBD1|few|TRBJ2-7
CASSTIGGGSYEQYF
TGTGCCAGCAGTACCATAGGGGGCGGCTCCTACGAGCAGTACTTC
>TRBV20-1|TRBD1|.|TRBJ1-2
CSAYTGDGSYTF
TGCAGTGCTTATACAGGGGATGGAAGCTACACCTTC
>TRBV28|TRBD1|few|TRBJ1-2
CASSQTGVAFDYGYTF
TGTGCCAGCAGCCAGACAGGGGTGGCGTTTGACTATGGCTACACCTTC
>TRBV27|.|.|TRBJ1-5
CASSSRGPGRKYSNQPQHF
TGTGCCAGCAGTTCAAGAGGGCCGGGAAGGAAGTATAGCAATCAGCCCCAGCATTTT
>TRBV28|.|many|TRBJ2-3
CASSFGTRGATDTQYF
TGTGCCAGCAGTTTTGGTACTCGGGGGGCTACAGATACGCAGTATTTT
>TRBV9|.|few|TRBJ1-1
CASSVESYLAGDTEAFF
TGTGCCAGCAGCGTAGAGTCATATCTGGCAGGGGACACTGAAGCTTTCTTT
>TRBV6-1|.|.|TRBJ2-7
CASSTRPWAEQYF
TGTGCCAGCAGTACTAGGCCCTGGGCTGAGCAGTACTTC
>TRBV3-1|.|many|TRBJ1-4
CASLGTANEKLFF
TGTGCCAGCCTCGGCACTGCTAATGAAAAACTGTTTTTT
>TRBV6-1|TRBD2|.|TRBJ2-5
CASSVNSGGGGTQYF
TGTGCCAGCAGTGTTAATAGCGGGGGGGGTGGGACCCAGTACTTC
>TRBV7-2|TRBD2|.|TRBJ2-1
CASSPMTSRGAEQFF
TGTGCCAGCAGTCCCATGACTAGCCGTGGGGCTGAGCAGTTCTTC
>TRBV7-9|.|few|TRBJ2-5
CASSLLEGKEQETQYF
TGTGCCAGCAGCTTATTAGAGGGCAAGGAACAAGAGACCCAGTACTTC
>TRBV7-7|TRBD1|many|TRBJ2-6
CASSFNRGGSGANVLTF
TGTGCTAGCAGCTTCAACAGGGGTGGCTCTGGGGCCAACGTCCTGACTTTC
>TRBV11-1|.|many|TRBJ2-1
CASTPPDSSYNEQFF
TGTGCCAGCACCCCGCCGGACAGCTCCTACAATGAGCAGTTCTTC
>TRBV6-1|.|many|TRBJ1-5
CASRPDGDSNQPQHF
TGTGCCAGCAGACCGGACGGAGATAGCAATCAGCCCCAGCATTTT
>TRBV12-3/TRBV12-4|TRBD1|many|TRBJ1-2
CASTDRDRALAGYGYTF
TGTGCCAGCACCGACCGGGACAGGGCGCTGGCGGGCTATGGCTACACCTTC
>TRBV11-2|TRBD1|many|TRBJ1-1
CASSLVQGAATEAFF
TGTGCCAGCAGCTTAGTTCAGGGGGCAGCAACTGAAGCTTTCTTT
>TRBV4-2|.|.|TRBJ2-1
CASSLLKKERVSYNEQLF
TGTGCCAGCAGCCTTTTAAAGAAGGAGCGGGTTTCTTACAATGAGCAGCTCTTC
>TRBV2|TRBD2|many|TRBJ2-1
CASRKGLADNEQFF
TGTGCCAGCAGGAAGGGACTAGCTGACAATGAGCAGTTCTTC
>TRBV7-9|TRBD2|many|TRBJ2-5
CASSSSGSETQYF
TGTGCCAGCAGTTCAAGCGGGAGTGAGACCCAGTACTTC
>TRBV19|TRBD1|few|TRBJ2-7
CASSKGQAIEQYF
TGTGCCAGTAGCAAAGGACAGGCGATCGAGCAGTACTTC
>TRBV6-1|.|many|TRBJ2-1
CASNPPGDHEQFF
TGTGCCAGCAATCCTCCAGGGGATCATGAGCAGTTCTTC
>TRBV20-1|.|many|TRBJ2-7
CSARDIAQAYEQYF
TGCAGTGCTAGAGATATAGCACAGGCCTACGAGCAGTACTTC
>TRBV19|TRBD1|.|TRBJ2-5
CASSIGTGRQETQYF
TGTGCCAGTAGTATCGGGACAGGGAGACAAGAGACCCAGTACTTC